This T cell receptor beta chain was found in a study of cytomegalovirus exposure and HLA in healthy donors. In the case of this clone: Other DNA sequences within the sample encode an identical CDR3.

The CDR3 extends over 15 amino acids. The V segment lost 2 bases and the J segment 5 bases; nucleotides outside the gene matches: 5. The germline CDR1 and CDR2 sequences are SGHNT and YYREEE (reference sequence). The study ran its PCR with 60 Vbeta and 13 Jbeta primers. Profiled with immunoSEQ multiplex PCR; TCRdb holds only in-frame clones, not every one. The sample has tens of thousands of clones, 72% seen once; the top ten hold 20% to 25%. Source material: PBMCs. This receptor was taken from a woman between 50 and 59 years old in good health and CMV-seropositive. This chain joins TRBV5-4 and TRBJ2-1; 9 nucleotides agree with TRBD2. Here the CDR3 reads CASSFLAGRNNEQFF. The DNA of the CDR3 is TGTGCCAGCAGCTTCCTAGCGGGACGAAACAATGAGCAGTTCTTC.